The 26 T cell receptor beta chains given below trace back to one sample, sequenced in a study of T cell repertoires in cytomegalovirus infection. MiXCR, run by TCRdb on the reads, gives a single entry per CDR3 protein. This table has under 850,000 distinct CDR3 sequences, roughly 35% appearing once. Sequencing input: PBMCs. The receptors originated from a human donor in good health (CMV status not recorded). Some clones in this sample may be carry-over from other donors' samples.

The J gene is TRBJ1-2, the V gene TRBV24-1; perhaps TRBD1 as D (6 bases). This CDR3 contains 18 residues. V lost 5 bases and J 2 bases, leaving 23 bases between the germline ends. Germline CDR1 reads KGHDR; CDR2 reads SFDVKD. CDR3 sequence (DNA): TGTGCCACCAGTGGGGTACAGGGACGGGAAAAGTCCAACTATGGCTACACCTTC. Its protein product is CATSGVQGREKSNYGYTF.

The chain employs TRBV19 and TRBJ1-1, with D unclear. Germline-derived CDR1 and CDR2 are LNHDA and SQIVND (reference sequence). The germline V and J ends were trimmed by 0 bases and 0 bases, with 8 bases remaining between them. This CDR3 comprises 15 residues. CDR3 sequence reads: CASSIEQTLNTEAFF. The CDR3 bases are TGTGCCAGTAGTATAGAACAGACCTTGAACACTGAAGCTTTCTTT.

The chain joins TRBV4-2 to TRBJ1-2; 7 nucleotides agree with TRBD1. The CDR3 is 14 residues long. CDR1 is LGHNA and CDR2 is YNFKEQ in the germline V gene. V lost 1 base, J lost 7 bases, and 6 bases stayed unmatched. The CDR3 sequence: CASSQAGSGGGYTF. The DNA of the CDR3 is TGTGCCAGCAGCCAAGCTGGCTCAGGGGGTGGCTACACCTTC.

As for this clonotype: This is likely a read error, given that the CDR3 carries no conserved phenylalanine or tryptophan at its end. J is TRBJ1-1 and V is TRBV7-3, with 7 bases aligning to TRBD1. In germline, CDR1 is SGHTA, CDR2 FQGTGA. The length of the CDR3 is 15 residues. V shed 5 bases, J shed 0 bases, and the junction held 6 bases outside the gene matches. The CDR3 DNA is TGTGCCAGCAGCCCAGCCAGGGGGATGAACACTGAAGCTTTCTTG. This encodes CASSPARGMNTEAFL.

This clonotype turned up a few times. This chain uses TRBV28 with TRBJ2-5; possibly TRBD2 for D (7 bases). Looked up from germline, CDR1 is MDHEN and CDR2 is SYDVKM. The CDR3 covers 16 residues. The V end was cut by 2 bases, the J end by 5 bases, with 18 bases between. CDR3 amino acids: CASSLIGGLAGETQYF. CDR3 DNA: TGTGCCAGCAGTTTAATCGGGGGGCTCGCGGGGGAGACCCAGTACTTC. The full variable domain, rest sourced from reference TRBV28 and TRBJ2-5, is DVKVTQSSRYLVKRTGEKVFLECVQDMDHENMFWYRQDPGLGLRLIYFSYDVKMKEKGDIPEGYSVSREKKERFSLILESASTNQTSMYLCASSLIGGLAGETQYFGPGTRLLVL.

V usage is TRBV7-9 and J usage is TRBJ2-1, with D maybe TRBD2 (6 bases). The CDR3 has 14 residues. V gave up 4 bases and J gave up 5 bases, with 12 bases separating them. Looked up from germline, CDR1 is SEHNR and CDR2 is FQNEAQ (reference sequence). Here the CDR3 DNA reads TGTGCCAGCAGCTACTGGGGCGGGGACAATGAGCAGTTCTTC. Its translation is CASSYWGGDNEQFF.

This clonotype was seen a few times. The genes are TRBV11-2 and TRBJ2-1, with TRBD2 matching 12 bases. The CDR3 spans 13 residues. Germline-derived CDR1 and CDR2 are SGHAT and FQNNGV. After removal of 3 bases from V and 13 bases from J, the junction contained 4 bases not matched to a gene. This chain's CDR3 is CASSLETSGGQFF. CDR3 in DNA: TGTGCCAGCAGCTTGGAGACTAGCGGGGGACAGTTCTTC.

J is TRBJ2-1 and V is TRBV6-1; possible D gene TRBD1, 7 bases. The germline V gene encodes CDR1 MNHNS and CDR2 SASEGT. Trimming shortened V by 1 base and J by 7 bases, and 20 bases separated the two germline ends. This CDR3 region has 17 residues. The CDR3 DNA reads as TGTGCCAGCAGTGAAGGGGGGTGGAGGGGGCGCACGAATGAGCAGTTCTTC. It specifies CASSEGGWRGRTNEQFF.

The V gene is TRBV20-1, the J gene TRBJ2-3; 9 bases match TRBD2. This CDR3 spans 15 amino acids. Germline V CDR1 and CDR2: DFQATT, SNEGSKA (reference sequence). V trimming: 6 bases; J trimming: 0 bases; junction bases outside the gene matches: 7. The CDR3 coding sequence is TGCAGTGCCCGCGCTAGCGGGGTGAGCACAGATACGCAGTATTTT. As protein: CSARASGVSTDTQYF.

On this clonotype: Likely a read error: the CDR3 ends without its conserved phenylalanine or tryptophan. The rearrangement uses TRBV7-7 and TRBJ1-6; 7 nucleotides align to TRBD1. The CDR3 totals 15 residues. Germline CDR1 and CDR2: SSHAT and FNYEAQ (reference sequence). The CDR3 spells CASSLGPGGNSPLHC. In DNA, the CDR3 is TGTGCTAGCAGCTTAGGACCAGGGGGAAATTCACCCCTCCACTGT.

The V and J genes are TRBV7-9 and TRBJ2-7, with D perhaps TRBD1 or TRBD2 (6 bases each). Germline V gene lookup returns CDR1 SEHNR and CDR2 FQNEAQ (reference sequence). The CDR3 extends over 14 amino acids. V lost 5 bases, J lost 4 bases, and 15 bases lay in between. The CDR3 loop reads CASSDPTGGYEQYF. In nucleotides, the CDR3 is TGTGCCAGCAGCGACCCGACAGGAGGGTACGAGCAGTACTTC. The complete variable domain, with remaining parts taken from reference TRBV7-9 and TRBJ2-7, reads DTGVSQNPRHKITKRGQNVTFRCDPISEHNRLYWYRQTLGQGPEFLTYFQNEAQLEKSRLLSDRFSAERPKGSFSTLEIQRTEQGDSAMYLCASSDPTGGYEQYFGPGTRLTVT.

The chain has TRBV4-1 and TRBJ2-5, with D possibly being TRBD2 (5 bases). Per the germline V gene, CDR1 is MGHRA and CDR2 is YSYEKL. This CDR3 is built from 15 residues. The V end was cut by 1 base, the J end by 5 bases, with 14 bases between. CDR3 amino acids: CASSQGGGSGETQYF. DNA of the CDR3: TGCGCCAGCAGCCAAGGTGGCGGTTCGGGGGAGACCCAGTACTTC.

CDR3 nucleotides: TGTGCCAGCATCCCCCCAGGACAGAAGCCCTATGGCTACACCTTC. This encodes CASIPPGQKPYGYTF. The chain links TRBV28 to TRBJ1-2; perhaps TRBD1 as D (6 bases). V lost 7 bases and J lost 4, with 19 bases in between. CDR3 length: 15 residues. CDR1 and CDR2 (germline): MDHEN, SYDVKM.

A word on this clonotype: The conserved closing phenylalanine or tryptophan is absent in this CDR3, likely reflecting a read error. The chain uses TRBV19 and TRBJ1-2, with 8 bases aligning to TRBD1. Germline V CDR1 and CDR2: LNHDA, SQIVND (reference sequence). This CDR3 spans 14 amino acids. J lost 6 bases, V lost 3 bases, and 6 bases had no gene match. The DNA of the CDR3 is TGTGCCAGTAGTATTCAGGGGGCGCGAAATGGCTACACCATC. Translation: CASSIQGARNGYTI.

The CDR3 nucleotides read TGTGCCAGCAGTCCCGGACAGGGGGCCCACATTAATGAGCAGTTCTTC. Amino acids: CASSPGQGAHINEQFF. The chain carries TRBV28 and TRBJ2-1; 11 bases are shared with TRBD1. Germline CDR1 and CDR2: MDHEN and SYDVKM. The CDR3 loop spans 16 amino acids. The V gene end was trimmed by 5 bases and the J gene end by 7 bases; junction bases not matched to a gene: 10.

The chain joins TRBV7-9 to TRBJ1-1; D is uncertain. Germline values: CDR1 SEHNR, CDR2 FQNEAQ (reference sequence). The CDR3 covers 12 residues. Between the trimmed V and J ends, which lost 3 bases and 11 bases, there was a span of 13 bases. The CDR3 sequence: CASSFSQLGAFF. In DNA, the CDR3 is TGTGCCAGCAGCTTCTCGCAGCTTGGGGCTTTCTTT.

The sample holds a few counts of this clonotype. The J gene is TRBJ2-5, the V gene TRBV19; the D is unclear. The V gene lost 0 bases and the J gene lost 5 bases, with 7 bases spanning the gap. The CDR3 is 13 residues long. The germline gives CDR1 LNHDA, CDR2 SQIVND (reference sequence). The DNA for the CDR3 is TGTGCCAGTAGTATAGAGGCTGATGAGACCCAGTACTTC. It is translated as CASSIEADETQYF.

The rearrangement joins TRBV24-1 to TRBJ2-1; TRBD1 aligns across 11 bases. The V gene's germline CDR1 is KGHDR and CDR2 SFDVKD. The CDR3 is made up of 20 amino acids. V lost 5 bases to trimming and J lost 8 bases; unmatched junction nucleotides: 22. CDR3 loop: CATSALDRGHARSFADEQFF. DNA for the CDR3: TGTGCCACCAGTGCCCTGGACAGGGGGCACGCCCGTTCCTTCGCCGATGAGCAGTTCTTC.

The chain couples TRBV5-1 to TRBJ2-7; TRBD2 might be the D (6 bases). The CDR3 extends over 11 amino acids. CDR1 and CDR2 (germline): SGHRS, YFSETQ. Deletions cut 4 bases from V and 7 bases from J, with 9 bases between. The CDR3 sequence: CASSTAGEQYF. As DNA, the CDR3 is TGCGCCAGCAGCACCGCGGGGGAGCAGTACTTC. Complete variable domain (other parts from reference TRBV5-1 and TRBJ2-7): KAGVTQTPRYLIKTRGQQVTLSCSPISGHRSVSWYQQTPGQGLQFLFEYFSETQRNKGNFPGRFSGRQFSNSRSEMNVSTLELGDSALYLCASSTAGEQYFGPGTRLTVT.

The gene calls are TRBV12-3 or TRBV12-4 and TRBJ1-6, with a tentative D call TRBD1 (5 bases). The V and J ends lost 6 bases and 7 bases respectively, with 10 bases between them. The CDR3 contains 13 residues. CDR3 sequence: CASRDRPNSPLHF. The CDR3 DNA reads TGTGCCAGCAGAGACAGACCCAATTCACCCCTCCACTTT.

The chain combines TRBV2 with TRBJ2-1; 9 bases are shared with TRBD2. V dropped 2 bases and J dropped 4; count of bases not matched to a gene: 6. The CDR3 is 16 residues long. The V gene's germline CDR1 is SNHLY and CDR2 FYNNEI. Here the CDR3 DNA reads TGTGCCAGCAGTGAACGGTCTAGCGGGATGTACAATGAGCAGTTCTTC. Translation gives CASSERSSGMYNEQFF.

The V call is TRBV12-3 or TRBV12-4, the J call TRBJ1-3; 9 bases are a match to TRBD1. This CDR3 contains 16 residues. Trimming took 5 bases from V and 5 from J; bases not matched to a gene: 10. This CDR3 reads CASSVTGGAVRNTIYF. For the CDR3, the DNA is TGTGCCAGCAGTGTTACAGGGGGCGCGGTGCGAAACACCATATATTTT.

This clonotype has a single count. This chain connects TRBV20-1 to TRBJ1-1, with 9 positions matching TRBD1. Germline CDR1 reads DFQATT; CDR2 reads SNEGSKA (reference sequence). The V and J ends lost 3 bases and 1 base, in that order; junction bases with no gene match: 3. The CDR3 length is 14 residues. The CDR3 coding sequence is TGCAGTGCTAGCGGGACAGGGACGAACACTGAAGCTTTCTTT. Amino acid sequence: CSASGTGTNTEAFF.

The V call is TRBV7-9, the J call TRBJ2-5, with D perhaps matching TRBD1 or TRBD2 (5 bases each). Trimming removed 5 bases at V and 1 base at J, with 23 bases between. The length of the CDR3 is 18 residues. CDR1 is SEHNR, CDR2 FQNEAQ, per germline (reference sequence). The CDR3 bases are TGTGCCAGCAGCCCCACGGGGCGGTTGAGACAGCTCCAAGAGACCCAGTACTTC. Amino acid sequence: CASSPTGRLRQLQETQYF.

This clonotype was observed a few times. Written as DNA, the CDR3 is TGTGCCACCAGTGATGATCTACAGGGTAGGGGACTAGCGGCAATCAATGAGCAGTTCTTC. This translates into CATSDDLQGRGLAAINEQFF. This chain connects TRBV24-1 to TRBJ2-1; 11 bases match TRBD2. The J segment lost 6 bases and the V segment lost 3 bases, leaving 18 bases of the junction unmatched. Per the germline V gene, CDR1 is KGHDR and CDR2 is SFDVKD. This CDR3 has 20 residues.

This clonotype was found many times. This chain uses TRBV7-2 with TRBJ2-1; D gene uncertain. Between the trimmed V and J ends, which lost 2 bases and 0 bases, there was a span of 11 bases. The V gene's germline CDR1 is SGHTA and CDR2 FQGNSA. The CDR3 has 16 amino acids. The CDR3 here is CASSLTQYGSYNEQFF. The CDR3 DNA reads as TGTGCCAGCAGCTTAACGCAGTACGGCTCCTACAATGAGCAGTTCTTC. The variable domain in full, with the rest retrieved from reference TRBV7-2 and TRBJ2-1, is GAGVSQSPSNKVTEKGKDVELRCDPISGHTALYWYRQSLGQGLEFLIYFQGNSAPDKSGLPSDRFSAERTGGSVSTLTIQRTQQEDSAVYLCASSLTQYGSYNEQFFGPGTRLTVL.